This TCR beta chain was observed in a study of cytomegalovirus exposure and HLA in healthy donors. Healthy people donating bone marrow made up the donors. There were likely unrecorded immune exposures, though donors were nominally healthy when sampled. This CDR3 spans 14 amino acids. Trimming left V 3 bases short and J 1 base short, with 8 bases between. Germline CDR1 reads MDHEN; CDR2 reads SYDVKM. The PCR contained 60 Vbeta and 13 Jbeta primers. In the authors' methods: Later work found 80 million or so unique TCR beta chains, with 9.5 million to 12 million shared. Sequenced by immunoSEQ multiplex PCR; TCRdb stores in-frame clones only, minus some. The V and J calls and clone size were taken over from that table, and D and trimming were inferred from the DNA. The data hold 200,000 or so clones, with roughly 80% observed a single time.

This chain uses TRBV28 with TRBJ2-3; no firm D call. The sample comprised PBMCs. The sequence came from a boy aged 5-17 years in good health and CMV-seronegative. In DNA form, the CDR3 reads TGTGCCAGCAGTTTTCTCTCAGGCACAGATACGCAGTATTTT. Residues: CASSFLSGTDTQYF.